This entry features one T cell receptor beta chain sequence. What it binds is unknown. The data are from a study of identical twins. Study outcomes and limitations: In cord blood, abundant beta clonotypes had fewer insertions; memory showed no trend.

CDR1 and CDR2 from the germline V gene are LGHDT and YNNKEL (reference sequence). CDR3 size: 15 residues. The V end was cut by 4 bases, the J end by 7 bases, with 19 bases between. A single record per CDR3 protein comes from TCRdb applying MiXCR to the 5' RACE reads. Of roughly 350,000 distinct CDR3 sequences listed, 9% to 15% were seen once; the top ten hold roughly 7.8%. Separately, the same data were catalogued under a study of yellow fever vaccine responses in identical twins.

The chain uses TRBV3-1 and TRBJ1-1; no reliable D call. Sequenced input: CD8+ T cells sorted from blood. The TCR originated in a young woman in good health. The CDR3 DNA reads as TGTGCCAGCAGCCGATTATCGTGGGTTTATGGTGAAGCTTTCTTT. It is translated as CASSRLSWVYGEAFF.